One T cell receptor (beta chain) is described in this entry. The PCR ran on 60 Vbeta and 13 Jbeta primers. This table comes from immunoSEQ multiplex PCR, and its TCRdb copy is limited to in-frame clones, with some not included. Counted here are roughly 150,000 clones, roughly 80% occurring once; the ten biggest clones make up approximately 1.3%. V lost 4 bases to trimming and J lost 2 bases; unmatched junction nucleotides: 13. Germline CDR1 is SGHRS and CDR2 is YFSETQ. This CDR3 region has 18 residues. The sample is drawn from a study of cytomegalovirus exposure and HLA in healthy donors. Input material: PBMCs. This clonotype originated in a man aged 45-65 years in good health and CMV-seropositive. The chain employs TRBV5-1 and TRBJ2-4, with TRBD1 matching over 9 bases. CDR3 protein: CASSTGTGMMRTKNIQYF. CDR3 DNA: TGCGCCAGCAGCACCGGGACAGGGATGATGCGAACCAAAAACATTCAGTACTTC.